What follows are 2 T cell receptor beta chains derived from one specimen sequenced in a study of blood T cell repertoires in COVID-19. Clones were sequenced by immunoSEQ multiplex PCR, and TCRdb holds only the in-frame ones, with some missing. The sample shows 90,000 to 150,000 clones, roughly three quarters of them seen only once. Input material: peripheral blood. The source is a woman at least 80 years old with acute or convalescent COVID-19.

The J gene is TRBJ2-5, the V gene TRBV7-8; weak D call: TRBD2 (5 bases). Germline V gene data show CDR1 as SGHVS and CDR2 as FQNEAQ. The germline V and J ends were trimmed by 8 bases and 5 bases, with 12 bases remaining between them. The CDR3 is 12 residues long. The CDR3 DNA reads as TGTGCCAGCGGAATCCGGAGGGAGACCCAGTACTTC. It translates to CASGIRRETQYF.

V is TRBV5-6 and J is TRBJ2-5, with 9 bases that match TRBD1. The CDR3 sequence is 16 residues long. In germline, CDR1 is SGHDT, CDR2 YYEEEE. V gave up 3 bases and J gave up 9 bases; unmatched junction bases: 15. Here the CDR3 reads CASSSGTGSLVVAQYF. CDR3 coding DNA: TGTGCCAGCAGCTCCGGGACAGGGTCTTTGGTGGTGGCCCAGTACTTC.